A selection of T cell receptor beta chains follows, all from one sample in a study of T cell responses to AZD1222 COVID-19 vaccine. TCRdb's table, derived via immunoSEQ multiplex PCR, lists solely in-frame clones and lacks some. The sample carries about 93,000 clones, around nine tenths recorded once. This sample comprised peripheral blood, obtained on day 0 of MenACWY control vaccination. Receptors originate from an adult in good health. CDR3s include the opening cysteine and the closing phenylalanine or tryptophan. Each record gives: V gene, clone size, D gene, J gene, CDR3 length, CDR3 DNA, CDR3 protein. The D gene is left open where the match is weak. A row's size may be missing; if present it is once, few, many or a size class.

TRBV5-6	.	TRBD1	TRBJ2-7	15	TGTGCCAGCAGCTCCCACCCGGGACAGGGGGCCGAGCAGTACTTC	CASSSHPGQGAEQYF
TRBV9	.	.	TRBJ1-4	14	TGTGCCAGCAGCGTAGGCGCTGGGAATGAAAAACTGTTTTTT	CASSVGAGNEKLFF
TRBV5-1	.	TRBD1	TRBJ2-1	18	TGCGCCAGCAGCTTTGGGACAGGGGGCGAATCGTTTAAAAATGAGCAGTTCTTC	CASSFGTGGESFKNEQFF
TRBV11-2	.	.	TRBJ1-4	16	TGTGCCAGCAGCTCCCGGCCGGGCGGCCAGAATGAAAAACTGTTTTTT	CASSSRPGGQNEKLFF
TRBV3-1/TRBV3-2	.	.	TRBJ2-7	13	TGTGCCAGCAGCCACGGGGGGCTCTACGAGCAGTACTTC	CASSHGGLYEQYF
TRBV3-1/TRBV3-2	.	.	TRBJ1-2	17	TGTGCCAGCAGCCAAGATTGGAGGGCCGGGGATAACTATGGCTACACCTTC	CASSQDWRAGDNYGYTF
TRBV21-1	.	.	TRBJ1-3	18	TGTGCCAGCAGCAAAGGATGGGCGGCTGATAGCTCTGGAAACACCATATATTTT	CASSKGWAADSSGNTIYF
TRBV6-2/TRBV6-3	.	.	TRBJ2-3	14	TGTGCCAGCAGTTACTCGACTAGCACAGATACGCAGTATTTT	CASSYSTSTDTQYF
TRBV19	once	.	TRBJ2-6	16	TGTGCCAGTAGTATAGCTTCAGGAAACGGGGCCAACGTCCTGACTTTC	CASSIASGNGANVLTF
TRBV10-3	.	TRBD1	TRBJ1-6	14	TGTGCCATCAGCGGGACAGGGAGGGGGTCACCCCTCCACTTT	CAISGTGRGSPLHF
TRBV7-8	.	TRBD1	TRBJ2-1	16	TGTGCCAGCAGCCTCATTGAGGGGGCCGACTACAATGAGCAGTTCTTC	CASSLIEGADYNEQFF
TRBV9	.	TRBD1	TRBJ1-1	14	TGTGCCAGCAGCCCCCAGGGGGCCCTGGCTGAAGCTTTCTTT	CASSPQGALAEAFF
TRBV30	once	.	TRBJ1-6	14	TGTGCCTGGAGTGTATTGGGGGGGAGGTCACCCCTCCACTTT	CAWSVLGGRSPLHF
TRBV7-2	once	.	TRBJ2-3	14	TGTGCCAGCAGCCCAGGGGGGGCTTTGGAGACGCAGTATTTT	CASSPGGALETQYF
TRBV7-9	.	.	TRBJ1-4	12	TGTGCCAGCAGCCTATTAAATGAAAAACTGTTTTTT	CASSLLNEKLFF
TRBV5-1	few	.	TRBJ2-7	15	TGCGCCAGCAGCTTGGTTAGCCGGGCCCTAGGAGAGCAGTACTTC	CASSLVSRALGEQYF
TRBV2	.	TRBD1	TRBJ1-2	15	TGTGCCAGCAGTGAATTGGGACAGGGGGTATCCGGCTACACCTTC	CASSELGQGVSGYTF
TRBV10-3	.	.	TRBJ1-1	15	TGTGCCATCAGTGAGCCTCAAACAGGGAACACTGAAGCTTTCTTT	CAISEPQTGNTEAFF
TRBV19	once	.	TRBJ2-3	14	TGTGCCAGTAGGTACGAACCCTTCACATATACGCAGTATTTT	CASRYEPFTYTQYF
TRBV7-2	.	.	TRBJ1-3	16	TGTGCCAGCAGTTTAACCGGGACGGAGACTGGAAACACCATATATTTT	CASSLTGTETGNTIYF
TRBV4-3	.	.	TRBJ1-2	13	TGCGCCAGCAGCCAAGATTATCATGGGGGCTACACCTTC	CASSQDYHGGYTF
TRBV5-1	.	TRBD1	TRBJ2-3	15	TGCGCCAGCAGCTTGGGAGACAGGGCGGCAGATACGCAGTATTTT	CASSLGDRAADTQYF
TRBV21-1	.	.	TRBJ2-7	15	TGTGCCAGCAGCAAAGCGGGGGTCCCCTCCTACGAGCAGTACTTC	CASSKAGVPSYEQYF
TRBV6-5	few	.	TRBJ2-1	16	TGTGCCAGCAGTTTTCAACGACAGGGAGGCTACAATGAGCAGTTCTTC	CASSFQRQGGYNEQFF
TRBV5-1	once	TRBD2	TRBJ2-1	15	TGCGCCAGCAGCTCCATGGGACTAGCCGGCAATGAGCAGTTCTTC	CASSSMGLAGNEQFF
TRBV7-9	.	TRBD2	TRBJ2-7	16	TGTGCCAGCAGCTTAGGGTCAAGCGGGGGATCCCACGAGCAGTACTTC	CASSLGSSGGSHEQYF
TRBV2	.	.	TRBJ2-3	16	TGTGCCAGCAGTGAAATTGTACAGTCCCCCACAGATACGCAGTATTTT	CASSEIVQSPTDTQYF
TRBV13	.	.	TRBJ1-6	15	TGTGCCAGCAGCTTAGGCACAGGCGGAAGTTCACCCCTCCACTTT	CASSLGTGGSSPLHF
TRBV3-1/TRBV3-2	few	TRBD2	TRBJ2-7	15	TGTGCCAGCAGCCAGAGCCTGCGGGGGTCCTACGAGCAGTACTTC	CASSQSLRGSYEQYF
TRBV2	.	TRBD2	TRBJ2-7	16	TGTGCCAGCAGTGGGACTAGGTCCCCTTTACTCTACGAGCAGTACTTC	CASSGTRSPLLYEQYF
TRBV30	.	.	TRBJ1-2	11	TGTAAACATGGAGGGGAGTATGGCTACACCTTC	CKHGGEYGYTF
TRBV18	.	.	TRBJ2-7	14	.	CASSTLGVGFEQYF
TRBV19	.	.	TRBJ2-1	16	TGTGCCAGTAGTATACCAAGCGGACTCAGGTACAATGAGCAGTTCTTC	CASSIPSGLRYNEQFF
TRBV5-6	.	.	TRBJ2-3	16	TGTGCCAGCAGCCGGCCGACGAAGATAATCACAGATACGCAGTATTTT	CASSRPTKIITDTQYF
TRBV5-6	.	.	TRBJ2-5	14	TGTGCCAGCAGCCGTGGATCACAGGGACCGACCCAGTACTTC	CASSRGSQGPTQYF
TRBV6-1	.	.	TRBJ2-5	16	TGTGCCAGCAGTGAATTAAATAGGGCGACTGCAAAGACCCAGTACTTC	CASSELNRATAKTQYF
TRBV9	.	TRBD2	TRBJ2-7	15	TGTGCCAGCAGCGAGGGGACTAGAGCCCCCTACGAGCAGTACTTC	CASSEGTRAPYEQYF
TRBV4-3	.	TRBD1	TRBJ1-4	17	TGCGCCAGCAGCCAGGACCTACCTGGGACAGGTGCTGAAAAACTGTTTTTT	CASSQDLPGTGAEKLFF
TRBV5-6	.	.	TRBJ1-3	16	TGTGCCAGCAGCTTAGCGGACGGATACTCTGGAAACACCATATATTTT	CASSLADGYSGNTIYF
TRBV9	.	.	TRBJ2-3	15	TGTGCCAGCAGCTCTGGGGCAGCAAGCACAGATACGCAGTATTTT	CASSSGAASTDTQYF
TRBV7-3	.	.	TRBJ2-3	16	TGTGCCAGCAGTGACCGAAGATTAAGCACCACAGATACGCAGTATTTT	CASSDRRLSTTDTQYF
TRBV5-3	few	.	TRBJ1-2	16	TGTGCCAGAAGCTTGCCAGGGTCAGGTACCACCTATGGCTACACCTTC	CARSLPGSGTTYGYTF
TRBV7-2	.	.	TRBJ1-2	15	TGTGCCAGCAGCTTAGCAGGGGGGCCGAACTATGGCTACACCTTC	CASSLAGGPNYGYTF
TRBV2	.	.	TRBJ1-5	13	TGTGCCAGTGACCGGGGGAGCAATCAGCCCCAGCATTTT	CASDRGSNQPQHF
TRBV12-2	few	.	TRBJ2-3	17	TGTGCAAGTCGCCCCTACCCGACGAGGGGGCGCACAGATACGCAGTATTTT	CASRPYPTRGRTDTQYF
TRBV12-5	few	.	TRBJ1-5	13	TGTGCTAGTGGTTTTTTCGGCAATCAGCCCCAGCATTTT	CASGFFGNQPQHF